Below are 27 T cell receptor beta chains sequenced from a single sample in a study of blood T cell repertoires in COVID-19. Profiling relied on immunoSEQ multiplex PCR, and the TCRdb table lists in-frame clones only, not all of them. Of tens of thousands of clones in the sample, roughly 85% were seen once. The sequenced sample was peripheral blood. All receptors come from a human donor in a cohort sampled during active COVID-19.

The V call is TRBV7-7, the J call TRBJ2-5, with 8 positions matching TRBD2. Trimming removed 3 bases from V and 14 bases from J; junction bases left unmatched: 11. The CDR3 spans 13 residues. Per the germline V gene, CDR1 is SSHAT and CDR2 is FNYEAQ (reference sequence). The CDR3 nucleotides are TGTGCCAGCAGCTTTAGCGGGGCACACGTCCTTTACTTC. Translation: CASSFSGAHVLYF.

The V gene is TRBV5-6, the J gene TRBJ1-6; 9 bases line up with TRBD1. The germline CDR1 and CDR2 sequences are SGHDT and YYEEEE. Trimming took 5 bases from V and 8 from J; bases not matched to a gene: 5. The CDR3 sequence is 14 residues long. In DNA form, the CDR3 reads TGTGCCAGCAGGGAGGGACAGGGTCATTCACCCCTCCACTTT. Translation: CASREGQGHSPLHF.

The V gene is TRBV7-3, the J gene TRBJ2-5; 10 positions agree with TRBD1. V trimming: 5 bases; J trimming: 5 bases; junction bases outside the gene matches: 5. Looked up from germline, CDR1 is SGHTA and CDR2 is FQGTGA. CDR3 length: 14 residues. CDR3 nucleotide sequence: TGTGCCAGCAGCCGACAGGGGGCGGGTGAGACCCAGTACTTC. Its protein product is CASSRQGAGETQYF.

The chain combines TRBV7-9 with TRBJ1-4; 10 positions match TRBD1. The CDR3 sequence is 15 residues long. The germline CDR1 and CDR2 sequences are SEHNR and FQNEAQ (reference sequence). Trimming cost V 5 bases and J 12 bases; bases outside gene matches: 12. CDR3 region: CASSAAGTGATELFF. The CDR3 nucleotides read TGTGCCAGCAGCGCAGCCGGGACAGGGGCGACGGAACTGTTTTTT.

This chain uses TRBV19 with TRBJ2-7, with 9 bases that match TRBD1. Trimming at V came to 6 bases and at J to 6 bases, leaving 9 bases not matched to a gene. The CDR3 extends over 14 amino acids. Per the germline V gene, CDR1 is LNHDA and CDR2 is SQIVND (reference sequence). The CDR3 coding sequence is TGTGCCAGTAGCCTTCCGGGACAGGGTCTCGAGCAGTACTTC. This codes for CASSLPGQGLEQYF.

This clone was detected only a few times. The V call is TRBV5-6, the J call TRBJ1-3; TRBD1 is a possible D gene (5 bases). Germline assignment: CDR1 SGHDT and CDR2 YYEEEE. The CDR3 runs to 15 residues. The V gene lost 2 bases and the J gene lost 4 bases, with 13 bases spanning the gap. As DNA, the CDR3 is TGTGCCAGCAGCTTCAGAAGGGGTAGAGGAAACACCATATATTTT. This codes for CASSFRRGRGNTIYF.

The CDR3 sequence is CAITAGGPQETQYF. CDR3 nucleotides: TGTGCCATCACTGCGGGGGGGCCCCAAGAGACCCAGTACTTC. This chain links TRBV10-3 with TRBJ2-5, with 9 bases that match TRBD2. The V gene's germline CDR1 is ENHRY and CDR2 SYGVKD. Trimming took 7 bases from V and 1 from J; bases not matched to a gene: 4. The CDR3 spans 14 residues.

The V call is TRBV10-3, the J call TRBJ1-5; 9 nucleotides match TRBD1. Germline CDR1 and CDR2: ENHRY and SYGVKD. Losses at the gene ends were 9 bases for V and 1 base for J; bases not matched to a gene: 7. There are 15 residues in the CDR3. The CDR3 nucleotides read TGTGCCATAGGACAGGGGTATCGGAGCAATCAGCCCCAGCATTTT. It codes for CAIGQGYRSNQPQHF.

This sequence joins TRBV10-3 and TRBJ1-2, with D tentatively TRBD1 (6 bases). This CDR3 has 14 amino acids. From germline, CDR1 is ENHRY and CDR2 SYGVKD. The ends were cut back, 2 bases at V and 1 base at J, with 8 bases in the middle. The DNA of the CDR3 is TGTGCCATCAGTGAGAGGACAGTTAACTATGGCTACACCTTC. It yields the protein CAISERTVNYGYTF.

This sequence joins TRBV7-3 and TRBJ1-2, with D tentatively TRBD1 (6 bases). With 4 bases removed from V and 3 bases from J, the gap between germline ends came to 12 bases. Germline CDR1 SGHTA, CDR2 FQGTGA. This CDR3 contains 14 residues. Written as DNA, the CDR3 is TGTGCCAGCAGCTACCGGGACACCTACTATGGCTACACCTTC. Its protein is CASSYRDTYYGYTF. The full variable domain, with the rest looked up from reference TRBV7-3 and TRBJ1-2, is GAGVSQTPSNKVTEKGKYVELRCDPISGHTALYWYRQSLGQGPEFLIYFQGTGAADDSGLPNDRFFAVRPEGSVSTLKIQRTERGDSAVYLCASSYRDTYYGYTFGSGTRLTVV.

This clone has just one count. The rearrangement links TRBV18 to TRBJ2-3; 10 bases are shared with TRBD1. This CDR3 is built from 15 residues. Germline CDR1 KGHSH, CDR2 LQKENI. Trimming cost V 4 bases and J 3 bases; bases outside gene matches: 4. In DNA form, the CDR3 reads TGTGCCAGCTCACTGGGACAGGGGATGACAGATACGCAGTATTTT. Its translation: CASSLGQGMTDTQYF.

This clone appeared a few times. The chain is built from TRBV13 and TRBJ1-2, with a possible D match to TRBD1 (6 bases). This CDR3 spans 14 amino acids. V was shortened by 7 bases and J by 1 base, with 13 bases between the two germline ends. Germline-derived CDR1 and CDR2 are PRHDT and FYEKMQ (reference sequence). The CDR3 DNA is TGTGCCAGCAAAAACAGGGTGCTTAACTATGGCTACACCTTC. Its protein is CASKNRVLNYGYTF.

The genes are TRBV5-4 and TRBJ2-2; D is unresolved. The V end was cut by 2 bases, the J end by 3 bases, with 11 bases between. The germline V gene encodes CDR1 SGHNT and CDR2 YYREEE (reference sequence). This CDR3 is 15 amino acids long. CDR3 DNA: TGTGCCAGCAGCTTATTAAGTGCAGACACCGGGGAGCTGTTTTTT. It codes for CASSLLSADTGELFF.

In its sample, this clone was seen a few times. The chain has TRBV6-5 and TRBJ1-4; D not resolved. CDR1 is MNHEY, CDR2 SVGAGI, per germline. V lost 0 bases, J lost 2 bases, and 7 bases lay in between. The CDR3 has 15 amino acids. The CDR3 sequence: CASSYSGVTNEKLFF. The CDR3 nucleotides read TGTGCCAGCAGTTACTCCGGGGTCACTAATGAAAAACTGTTTTTT.

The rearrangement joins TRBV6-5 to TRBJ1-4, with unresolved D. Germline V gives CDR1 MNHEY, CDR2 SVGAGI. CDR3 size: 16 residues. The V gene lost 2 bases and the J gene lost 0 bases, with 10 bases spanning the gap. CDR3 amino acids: CASSYRRGTTNEKLFF. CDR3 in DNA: TGTGCCAGCAGTTACAGGCGGGGAACAACTAATGAAAAACTGTTTTTT.

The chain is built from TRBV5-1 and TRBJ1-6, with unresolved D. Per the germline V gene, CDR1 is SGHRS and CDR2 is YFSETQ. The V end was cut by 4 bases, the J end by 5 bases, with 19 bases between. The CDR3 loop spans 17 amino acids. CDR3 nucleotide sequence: TGCGCCAGCAGCCCCGCCTTGACGGGGTTGGATAATTCACCCCTCCACTTT. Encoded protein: CASSPALTGLDNSPLHF.

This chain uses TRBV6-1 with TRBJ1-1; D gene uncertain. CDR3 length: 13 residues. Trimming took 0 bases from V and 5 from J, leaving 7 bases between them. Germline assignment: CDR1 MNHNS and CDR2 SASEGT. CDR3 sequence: CASSEARRTEAFF. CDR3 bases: TGTGCCAGCAGTGAAGCGAGGAGGACTGAAGCTTTCTTT.

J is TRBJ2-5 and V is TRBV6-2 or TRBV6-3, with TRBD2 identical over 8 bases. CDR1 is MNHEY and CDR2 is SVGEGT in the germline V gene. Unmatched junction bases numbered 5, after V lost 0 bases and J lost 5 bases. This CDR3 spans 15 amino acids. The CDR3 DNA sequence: TGTGCCAGCAGTTACTCCGGGGGGGGTTGGGAGACCCAGTACTTC. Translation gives CASSYSGGGWETQYF.

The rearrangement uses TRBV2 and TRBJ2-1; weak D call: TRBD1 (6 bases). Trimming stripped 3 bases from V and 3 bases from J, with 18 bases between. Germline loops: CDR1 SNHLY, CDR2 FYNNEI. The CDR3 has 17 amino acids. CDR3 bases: TGTGCCAGCAGTGACCCCGGTTGGGGGCTGAACTACAATGAGCAGTTCTTC. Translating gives CASSDPGWGLNYNEQFF.

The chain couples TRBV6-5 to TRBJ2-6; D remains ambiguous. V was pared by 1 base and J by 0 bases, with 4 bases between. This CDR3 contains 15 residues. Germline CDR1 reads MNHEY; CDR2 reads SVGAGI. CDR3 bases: TGTGCCAGCAGTTACTTTAGCTCTGGGGCCAACGTCCTGACTTTC. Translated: CASSYFSSGANVLTF.

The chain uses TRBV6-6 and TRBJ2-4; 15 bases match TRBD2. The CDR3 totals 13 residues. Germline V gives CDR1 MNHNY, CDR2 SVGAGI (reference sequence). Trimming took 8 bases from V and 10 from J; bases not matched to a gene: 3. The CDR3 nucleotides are TGTGCCAGCGGGACTAGCGGGGGGTGGATTCAGTACTTC. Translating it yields CASGTSGGWIQYF.

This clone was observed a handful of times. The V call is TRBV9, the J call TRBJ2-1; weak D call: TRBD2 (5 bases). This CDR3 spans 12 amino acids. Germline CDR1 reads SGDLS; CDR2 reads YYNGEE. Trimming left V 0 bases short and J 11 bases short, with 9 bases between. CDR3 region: CASSVGREKQFF. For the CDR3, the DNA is TGTGCCAGCAGCGTAGGAAGGGAGAAGCAGTTCTTC.

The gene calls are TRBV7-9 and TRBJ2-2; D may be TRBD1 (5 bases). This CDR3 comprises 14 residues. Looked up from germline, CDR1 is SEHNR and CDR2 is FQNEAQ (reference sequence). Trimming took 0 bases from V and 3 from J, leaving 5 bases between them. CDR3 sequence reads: CASSLAGDTGELFF. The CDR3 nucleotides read TGTGCCAGCAGCTTAGCAGGGGACACCGGGGAGCTGTTTTTT.

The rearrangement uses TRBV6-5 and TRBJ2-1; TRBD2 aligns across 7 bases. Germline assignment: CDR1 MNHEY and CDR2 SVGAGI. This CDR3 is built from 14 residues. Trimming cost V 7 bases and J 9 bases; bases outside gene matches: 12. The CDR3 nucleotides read TGTGCCAGCATACAGCGGTGGGGGAGGGTTGAGCAGTTCTTC. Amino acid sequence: CASIQRWGRVEQFF.

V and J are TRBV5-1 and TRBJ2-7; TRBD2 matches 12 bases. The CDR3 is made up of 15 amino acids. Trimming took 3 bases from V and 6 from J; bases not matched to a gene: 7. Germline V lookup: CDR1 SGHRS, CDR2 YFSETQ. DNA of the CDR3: TGCGCCAGCAGCTCCCTACTAGCGGGGGGATCCGAGCAGTACTTC. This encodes CASSSLLAGGSEQYF. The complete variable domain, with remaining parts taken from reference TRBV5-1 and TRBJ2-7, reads KAGVTQTPRYLIKTRGQQVTLSCSPISGHRSVSWYQQTPGQGLQFLFEYFSETQRNKGNFPGRFSGRQFSNSRSEMNVSTLELGDSALYLCASSSLLAGGSEQYFGPGTRLTVT.

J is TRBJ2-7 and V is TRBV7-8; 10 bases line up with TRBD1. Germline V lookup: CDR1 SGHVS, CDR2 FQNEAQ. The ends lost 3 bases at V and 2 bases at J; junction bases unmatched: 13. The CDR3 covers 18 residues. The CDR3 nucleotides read TGTGCCAGCAGCTTCTCGCCTTCCACCGGGACAGGGGCCTACGAGCAGTACTTC. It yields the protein CASSFSPSTGTGAYEQYF. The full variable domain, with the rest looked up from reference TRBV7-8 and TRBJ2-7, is GAGVSQSPRYKVAKRGQDVALRCDPISGHVSLFWYQQALGQGPEFLTYFQNEAQLDKSGLPSDRFFAERPEGSVSTLKIQRTQQEDSAVYLCASSFSPSTGTGAYEQYFGPGTRLTVT.

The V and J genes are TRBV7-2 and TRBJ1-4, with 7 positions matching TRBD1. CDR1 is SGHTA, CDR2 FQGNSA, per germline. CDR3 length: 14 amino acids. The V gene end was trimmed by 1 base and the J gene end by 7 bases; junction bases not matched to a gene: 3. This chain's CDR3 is CASSLGQGIEKLFF. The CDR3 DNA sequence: TGTGCCAGCAGCTTAGGACAGGGTATTGAAAAACTGTTTTTT.